This T cell receptor beta chain was retrieved from a study of Ad26.COV2.S vaccination and SARS-CoV-2 variants. About the study: Donor participated within the Ad26.COV2.S arm of the COV1001 trial. Whole-study findings and limits: Placebo and vaccine recipients had non-spike TCR breadth that was similar.

TCRdb keeps only in-frame clones here, not all; method: immunoSEQ multiplex PCR. This sample yields hundreds of thousands of clones, of which more than 75% are seen a single time; approximately 3.6% belongs to the top ten. The CDR3 sequence is 17 residues long. V gave up 7 bases and J gave up 7 bases, with 23 bases separating them. The V gene's germline CDR1 is MNHEY and CDR2 SMNVEV (reference sequence). Documented treatment: around 19 received Ad26.COV2.S at low or high dose, single or two shots; roughly 5 received placebo; per-sample allocation not given. On day 63 after the first injection, vaccine and placebo recipients gave samples. About this clone itself: The antigen is undetermined.

This specimen was peripheral blood, taken in a trial of Ad26.COV2.S vaccine versus placebo. The chain uses TRBV27 and TRBJ1-6, with D possibly matching TRBD1 (6 bases). The sequence came from a person aged 18 to 65 who received the Ad26.COV2.S COVID-19 vaccine or a placebo. CDR3 DNA: TGTGCCAGCACCCAGGGGCCGCTCCTGCTTGAAAATTCACCCCTCCACTTT. Translation gives CASTQGPLLLENSPLHF.